These T cell receptor beta chains were read from a single sample in a study of blood T cell repertoires in COVID-19. Only in-frame clones appear in the TCRdb table, and some are missing; sequencing was by immunoSEQ multiplex PCR. The sample holds approximately 140,000 clones; approximately 90% are singletons and the top ten take around 28%. Material for sequencing was peripheral blood. The receptors were gathered from a human donor in a cohort sampled during active COVID-19. CDR3s include the opening cysteine and the closing phenylalanine or tryptophan. D genes are given only for firm matches. Not all rows give a size; the values are once, few, many and, for expanded clones, a class.

cdr3_length j_call d_call clone_size v_call cdr3_aa cdr3_nt
15 TRBJ1-3 . . TRBV7-6 CASSPGHFSGNTIYF TGTGCCAGCAGCCCGGGACATTTCTCTGGAAACACCATATATTTT
17 TRBJ2-3 TRBD1 . TRBV7-7 CASSPFGTGLSADTQYF TGTGCCAGCAGCCCCTTTGGGACAGGGTTAAGCGCAGATACGCAGTATTTT
15 TRBJ2-3 . . TRBV7-9 CASSPRGGGAKAQYF TGTGCCAGCAGCCCGAGGGGGGGCGGGGCGAAGGCGCAGTATTTT
12 TRBJ1-5 . . TRBV15 CATSRGGGPQHF TGTGCCACCAGCAGAGGCGGAGGGCCCCAGCATTTT
13 TRBJ1-2 TRBD1 . TRBV18 CASSGQGLYGYTF TGTGCCAGCTCGGGACAGGGACTCTATGGCTACACCTTC
15 TRBJ2-5 TRBD1 . TRBV5-1 CASSLMAGGWETQYF TGCGCCAGCAGCTTGATGGCAGGGGGCTGGGAGACCCAGTACTTC
15 TRBJ1-1 . . TRBV4-1 CASSPAGSMNTEAFF TGCGCCAGCAGCCCGGCAGGGTCCATGAACACTGAAGCTTTCTTT
13 TRBJ2-7 . . TRBV7-3 CASSSGDSYEQYF TGTGCCAGCAGCTCCGGGGACTCCTACGAGCAGTACTTC
15 TRBJ1-1 . . TRBV5-1 CASSFPTTRGTEAFF TGCGCCAGCAGCTTCCCTACGACCCGGGGCACTGAAGCTTTCTTT
14 TRBJ1-3 . . TRBV29-1 CSVAQGARGNTIYF TGCAGCGTTGCCCAGGGCGCGAGAGGAAACACCATATATTTT
14 TRBJ2-5 . . TRBV10-3 CAISAGPTGETQYF TGTGCCATCAGTGCGGGCCCAACAGGGGAGACCCAGTACTTC
16 TRBJ2-3 . . TRBV6-5 CASSYTRRTSTDTQYF TGTGCCAGCAGTTACACCAGGCGGACTAGCACAGATACGCAGTATTTT
16 TRBJ2-2 . . TRBV7-2 CASSPLRTANTGELFF TGTGCCAGCAGCCCCCTAAGGACAGCCAACACCGGGGAGCTGTTTTTT
17 TRBJ2-3 . . TRBV6-2/TRBV6-3 CASSYGASARRRDTQYF TGTGCCAGCAGTTACGGGGCTAGCGCCCGACGGAGAGATACGCAGTATTTT
18 TRBJ2-7 TRBD1 . TRBV5-5 CASSTGTGLILASYEQYF TGTGCCAGCAGCACCGGGACAGGGTTAATCTTGGCCTCCTACGAGCAGTACTTC
14 TRBJ2-4 . . TRBV5-4 CASSLQGDKNIQYF TGTGCCAGCAGCTTGCAAGGGGACAAAAACATTCAGTACTTC
13 TRBJ1-1 . . TRBV12-3/TRBV12-4 CASRPAGHTEAFF TGTGCCAGCAGGCCCGCAGGGCACACTGAAGCTTTCTTT
12 TRBJ1-1 TRBD1 many TRBV6-2/TRBV6-3 CASSYPGGGPFF TGTGCCAGCAGCTATCCAGGGGGCGGGCCTTTCTTT
14 TRBJ2-2 TRBD2 few TRBV9 CASSAAGGPRELFF TGTGCCAGCAGCGCAGCGGGGGGGCCTCGGGAGCTGTTTTTT
16 TRBJ2-1 . . TRBV7-2 CASSLAAGGSYNEQFF TGTGCCAGCAGCTTAGCGGCTGGCGGCTCCTACAATGAGCAGTTCTTC
10 TRBJ1-2 . . TRBV5-6 CASSGAVPTF TGTGCCAGCAGCGGGGCCGTACCCACCTTC
15 TRBJ2-3 TRBD1 . TRBV4-2 CASSQDGTGRDTQYF TGTGCCAGCAGCCAAGATGGGACAGGGAGAGATACGCAGTATTTT